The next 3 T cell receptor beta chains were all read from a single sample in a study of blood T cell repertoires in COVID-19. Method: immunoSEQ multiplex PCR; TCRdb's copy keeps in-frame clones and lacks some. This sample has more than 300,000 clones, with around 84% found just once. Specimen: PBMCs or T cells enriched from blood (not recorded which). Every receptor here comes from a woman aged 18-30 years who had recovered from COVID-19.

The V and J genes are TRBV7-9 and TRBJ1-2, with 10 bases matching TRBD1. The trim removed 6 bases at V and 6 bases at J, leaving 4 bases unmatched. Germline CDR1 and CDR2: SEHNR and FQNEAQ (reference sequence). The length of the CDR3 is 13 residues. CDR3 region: CASSFGTGDGYTF. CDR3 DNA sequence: TGTGCCAGCAGTTTCGGGACAGGGGATGGCTACACCTTC.

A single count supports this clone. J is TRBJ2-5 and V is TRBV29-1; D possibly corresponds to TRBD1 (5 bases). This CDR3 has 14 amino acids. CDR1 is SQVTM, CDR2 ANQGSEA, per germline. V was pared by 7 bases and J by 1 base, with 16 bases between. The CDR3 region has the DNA TGCAGCGCACAAATTACAGGAGTCCAAGAGACCCAGTACTTC. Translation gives CSAQITGVQETQYF.

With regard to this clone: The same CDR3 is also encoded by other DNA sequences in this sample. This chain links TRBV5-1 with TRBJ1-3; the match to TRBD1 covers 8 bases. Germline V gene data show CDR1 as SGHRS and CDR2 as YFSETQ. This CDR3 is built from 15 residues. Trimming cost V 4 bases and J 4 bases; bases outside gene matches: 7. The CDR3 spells CASSPRTGNGNTIYF. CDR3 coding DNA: TGCGCCAGCAGCCCCCGGACAGGGAACGGAAACACCATATATTTT.